The subject of this entry is one T cell receptor beta chain. Its specificity is not known. The source of the sample is a study of OX40 agonist ivuxolimab in advanced cancers. Looking at the study overall: At doses from 0.01 to 10 mg/kg, patients were given intravenous ivuxolimab every 2 weeks.

Sequenced by immunoSEQ multiplex PCR; TCRdb stores in-frame clones only, minus some. In the table there are fewer than 30,000 clones, 65% to 85% of which are singletons. Broader study findings: Doses of 0.1 to 3.0 mg/kg were accompanied by clonal expansion of CD4+ and CD8+ blood T cells by week 6.

Germline V gene data show CDR1 as WNHNN and CDR2 as SYGVQD (reference sequence). V lost 0 bases to trimming and J lost 6 bases; unmatched junction nucleotides: 10. The CDR3 spans 17 residues. The sample consisted of CD4+ or CD8+ T cells sorted from blood, taken in a trial of the OX40 agonist ivuxolimab. The V and J genes are TRBV10-1 and TRBJ2-1; 8 positions agree with TRBD2. The receptor comes from an adult with an advanced solid tumor such as melanoma, head and neck, liver or kidney cancer. CDR3 in DNA: TGCGCCAGCAGTGAGTCTTCAGAGACTAGCGTCGGCAATGAGCAGTTCTTC. Residues: CASSESSETSVGNEQFF.